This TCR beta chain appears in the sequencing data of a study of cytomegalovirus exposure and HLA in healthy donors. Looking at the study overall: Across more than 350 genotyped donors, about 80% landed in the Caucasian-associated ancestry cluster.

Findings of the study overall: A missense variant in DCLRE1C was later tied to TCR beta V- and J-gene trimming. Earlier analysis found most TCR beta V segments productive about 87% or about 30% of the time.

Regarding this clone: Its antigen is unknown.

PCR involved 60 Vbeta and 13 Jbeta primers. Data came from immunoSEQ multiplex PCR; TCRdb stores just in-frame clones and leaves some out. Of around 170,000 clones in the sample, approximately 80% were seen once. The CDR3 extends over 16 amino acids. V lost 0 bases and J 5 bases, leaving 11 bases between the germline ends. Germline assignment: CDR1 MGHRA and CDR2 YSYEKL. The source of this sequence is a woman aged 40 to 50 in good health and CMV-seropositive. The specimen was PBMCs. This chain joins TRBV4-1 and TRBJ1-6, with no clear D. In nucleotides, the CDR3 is TGCGCCAGCAGCCAAGATCGGGGTGGGAATAATTCACCCCTCCACTTT. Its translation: CASSQDRGGNNSPLHF.